This TCR beta chain was captured by sequencing in a study of blood T cell repertoires in COVID-19. Authors' data handling: Quantification of nucleated cells was approximated via reference gene primer amplification. Assay: immunoSEQ multiplex PCR; the TCRdb copy retains only in-frame clones and omits some. D and trimming come from the DNA, and the V and J calls and clone size come from that table. The table lists about 360,000 clones, around nine tenths of them singletons, with 3% in the top ten. This clone was picked up one time. CDR3 length equals 12 residues. Trimming shortened V by 6 bases and J by 4 bases, and 10 bases separated the two germline ends. Germline-derived CDR1 and CDR2 are MDHEN and SYDVKM.

V is TRBV28 and J is TRBJ2-7, with D possibly TRBD1 on 6 matching bases. This receptor was taken from a human donor in a cohort sampled during active COVID-19. Specimen: peripheral blood. The CDR3 nucleotides read TGTGCCAGCAGCCGAGGACAGTACGAGCAGTACTTC. This encodes CASSRGQYEQYF.